This TCR beta chain was identified in a study of PD-L1 blockade in urothelial cancer listed by TCRdb under 2017. With regard to the full study: All patients started therapy around 2014 and received atezolizumab 1,200 mg intravenously every 3 weeks. About 90% of the roughly 29 patients were identified as males with urothelial cancer of bladder origin, and a prior smoking history was reported by 18 of 29 patients. An ECOG performance status of 0 or 1 was recorded for the patients, and 0 to 3 prior chemotherapy regimens had been received by the patients. Blood samples were analyzed at 3 weeks after treatment start (second dose) and at 6 weeks after treatment start. Blood samples gave a median of approximately 150,000 T cells and roughly 83,000 unique TCRs, with a median clonality of approximately 0.08. An exploratory multi-omic analysis was conducted of the somatic, immune and clinical correlates of response to PD-L1 blockade with atezolizumab in urothelial cancer. Pretreatment tumor samples, along with matched peripheral blood serially collected before and after atezolizumab treatment, were subjected to TCR sequencing. Durable clinical benefit was defined as a progression-free survival longer than 6 months, and TCR features were additionally tested against progression-free survival and overall survival. In the same patients, pretreatment tumors underwent whole exome sequencing and RNA sequencing in addition to TCR sequencing. Fewer than ten patients achieved durable clinical benefit and approximately 20 did not. Around 30 patients had pretreatment blood TCR-seq, around 25 had at least one posttreatment blood collection, and around 25 had tumor TCR-seq.

What the authors observed across the whole study: Greater expansion of tumor-associated TCR clones in peripheral blood 3 weeks after the start of treatment was observed in patients with durable benefit (n of about 21, p = 0.022). A pretreatment peripheral blood TCR clonality below the median was linked to improved progression-free and overall survival. Small sample size (n ≈ 29) and many exploratory analyses mean the results are intended to be hypothesis-generating.

Synthetic TCR analog templates were spiked into each PCR so that absolute template abundance could be estimated from read counts. Using the immunoSEQ assay, TCRbeta CDR3 regions were amplified from genomic DNA with bias-controlled V and J gene primers. Rearranged TCRbeta segments were sequenced at approximately 20X coverage. As for how the authors treated the data: Clustering was used to correct sequencing errors, and CDR3s were annotated against IMGT to assign V, D and J genes. Downstream analyses used only productive TCRbeta rearrangements and left out out-of-frame or stop-codon sequences. Clonality was computed as one minus Shannon entropy normalized by the log of the number of unique productive sequences. Fisher's exact test with Benjamini-Hochberg correction, using a cutoff of adjusted p below 0.01, was how clones that differed between time points or between blood and tumor were identified. The immuneACCESS repertoire file appears here via TCRdb, limited to in-frame rearrangements. These files lack a portion of the clones; in checked studies, under half of the deficit traces to unresolved V genes, and the cause of the others is not known. V and J calls and clone size are given by that table; D and trimming were obtained from the DNA. The sample table contains around 110,000 clones; only one count was recorded for about 91% of them. Of the sample, less than 4.5% is held by the ten largest clones.

For this clone: There is no known antigen for this receptor. Nothing much larger sits one base from this clone, and base qualities are not available.

The CDR3 measures 14 amino acids from cysteine to phenylalanine. Here the CDR3 DNA is all that survives: 42 bases in frame from base 1. Based on the germline V gene, the CDR1 and CDR2 sequences are MNHEY and SVGAGI. The junction shows trimming of 4 bases on V and 4 bases on J, and the gene matches do not reach 6 bases of it. The time point label here, explained by the study, means: peripheral blood 6 weeks after treatment start. A cohort of around 29 patients with locally advanced or metastatic urothelial carcinoma, treated at Memorial Sloan Kettering on a trial protocol, was included. Peripheral blood mononuclear cells were collected pretreatment and during treatment, at between 1 and 8 total time points per patient. The Qiagen DNeasy Blood extraction kit was used to purify genomic DNA from total PBMCs and tumor samples. PBMCs were collected pretreatment and during treatment and were isolated and stored as previously described.

Rearrangement joined TRBV6-5 to TRBJ2-5, with TRBD2 identical over 7 junction bases. The clonotype was recovered from a man in his fifties or sixties with urothelial cancer. Sequenced here: PBMCs, sampled around atezolizumab (anti-PD-L1) treatment. The nucleotides are TGTGCCAGCAGTTTCTTTGGGGGGGGAGAGACCCAGTACTTC. Translated, this gives CASSFFGGGETQYF.